The entry below gives a single T cell receptor (beta chain) sequence along with its context. As for treatment: oral pan-JAK inhibitor, 5-10 mg twice daily. The data were taken from a study of CD8+ T cells in alopecia areata. Germline CDR1 is SGHDT and CDR2 is YYEEEE. Trimming shortened V by 0 bases and J by 7 bases, and 11 bases separated the two germline ends. This CDR3 contains 14 residues. TCR sequencing used cDNA made by reverse transcription of extracted RNA. Using immunoSEQ multiplex PCR, the repertoire was profiled, and TCRdb retains in-frame clones only, with some absent. Of 170,000 or so clones listed, about three fifths are singletons.

The TCR comes from a human donor with alopecia areata. The sample in question was CD4+ T cells sorted from blood, obtained at week 4, from a patient treated with tofacitinib. The chain has TRBV5-6 and TRBJ1-5; the D gene is possibly TRBD1 (5 bases). DNA of the CDR3: TGTGCCAGCAGCTTGGGTCAAAGGGACCAGCCCCAGCATTTT. Its translation: CASSLGQRDQPQHF.